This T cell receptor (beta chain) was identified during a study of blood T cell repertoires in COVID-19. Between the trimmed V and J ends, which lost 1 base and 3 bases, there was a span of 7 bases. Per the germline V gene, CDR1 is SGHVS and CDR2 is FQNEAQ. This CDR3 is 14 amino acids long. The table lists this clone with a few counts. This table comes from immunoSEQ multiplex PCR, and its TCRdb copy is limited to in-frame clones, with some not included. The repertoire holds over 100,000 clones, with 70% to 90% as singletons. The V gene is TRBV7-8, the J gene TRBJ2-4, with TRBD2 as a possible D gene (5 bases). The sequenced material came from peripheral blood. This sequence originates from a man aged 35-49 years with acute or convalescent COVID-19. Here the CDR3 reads CASSLVRGKNIQYF. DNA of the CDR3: TGTGCCAGCAGCTTAGTCCGGGGCAAAAACATTCAGTACTTC.